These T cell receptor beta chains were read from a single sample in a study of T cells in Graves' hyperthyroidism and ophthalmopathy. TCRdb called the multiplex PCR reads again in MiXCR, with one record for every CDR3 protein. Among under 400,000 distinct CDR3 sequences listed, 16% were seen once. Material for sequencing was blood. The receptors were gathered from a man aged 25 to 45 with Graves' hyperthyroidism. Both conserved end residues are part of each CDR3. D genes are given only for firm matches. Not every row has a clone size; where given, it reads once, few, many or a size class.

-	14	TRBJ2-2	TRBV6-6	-	CASSYARYTGELFF	TGTGCCAGCAGTTACGCAAGATACACCGGGGAGCTGTTTTTT
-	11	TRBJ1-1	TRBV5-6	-	CASSLQTEAFF	TGTGCCAGCAGCTTACAAACTGAAGCTTTCTTT
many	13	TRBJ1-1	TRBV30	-	CAKDSPRGTEAFF	TGTGCCAAGGATAGCCCCCGGGGCACTGAAGCTTTCTTT
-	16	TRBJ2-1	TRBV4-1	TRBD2	CASSQSWTSMVDEQFF	TGCGCCAGCAGCCAGTCCTGGACTAGCATGGTCGATGAGCAGTTCTTC
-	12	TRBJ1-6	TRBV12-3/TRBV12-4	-	CASKVGLGPLHF	TGTGCCAGTAAGGTCGGATTGGGACCCCTCCACTTT
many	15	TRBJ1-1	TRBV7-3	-	CASSLTLQTNTEAFF	TGTGCCAGCAGCTTAACGCTCCAAACGAACACTGAAGCTTTCTTT
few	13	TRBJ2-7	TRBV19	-	CASSITESYEQYF	TGTGCCAGTAGTATTACGGAATCCTACGAGCAGTACTTC
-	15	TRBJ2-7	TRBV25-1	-	CASSDPGTRPGEQYF	TGTGCCAGCAGTGACCCCGGGACAAGACCTGGCGAGCAGTACTTC
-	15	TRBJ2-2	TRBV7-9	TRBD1	CASSEGQLNTGELFF	TGTGCCAGCAGCGAGGGACAGCTGAACACCGGGGAGCTGTTTTTT
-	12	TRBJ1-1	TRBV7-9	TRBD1	CASSLERGRAFF	TGTGCCAGCAGCTTAGAGAGGGGGCGAGCTTTCTTT
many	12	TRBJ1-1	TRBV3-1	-	CASSQGGRGAFF	TGTGCCAGCAGCCAAGGGGGGAGGGGAGCTTTCTTT
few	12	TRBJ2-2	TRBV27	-	CASLGEHRELFF	TGTGCCAGCCTCGGAGAACACCGGGAGCTGTTTTTT